The source of this T cell receptor beta chain is a study of T cell repertoires in cytomegalovirus infection. Study details: HLA-B-restricted CMV epitopes that are well studied were used alongside recently identified HLA-C-restricted ones.

This CDR3 has 16 residues. V lost 7 bases, J lost 6 bases, and 22 bases lay in between. In TCRdb, the reads were re-called with MiXCR into one record per CDR3 protein. The table records hundreds of thousands of distinct CDR3 sequences, approximately 32% of them present only once. Regarding this clonotype: Its specificity is not known.

The V call is TRBV12-3 or TRBV12-4, the J call TRBJ1-3; D is perhaps TRBD1 (5 bases). Source: cultured CD8+ T cells from PBMCs, taken from culture after CMV antigen stimulation. The sequence came from a human donor in good health (CMV status not recorded). Some clones in this sample may be carry-over from other donors' samples. The CDR3 DNA sequence: TGTGCCAGCATTAACCCGGGGGGGGGTTCGGCAAACACCATATATTTT. It translates to CASINPGGGSANTIYF.